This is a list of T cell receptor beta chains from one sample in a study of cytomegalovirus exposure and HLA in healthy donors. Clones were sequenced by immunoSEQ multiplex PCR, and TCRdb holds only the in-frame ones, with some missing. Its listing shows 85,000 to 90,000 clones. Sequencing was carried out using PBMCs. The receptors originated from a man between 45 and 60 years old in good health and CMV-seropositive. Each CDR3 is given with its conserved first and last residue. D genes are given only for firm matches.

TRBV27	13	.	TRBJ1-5	CASSRTVNQPQHF	TGTGCCAGCAGTAGGACAGTTAATCAGCCCCAGCATTTT
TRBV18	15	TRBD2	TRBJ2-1	CASSPRSSGHNEQFF	TGTGCCAGCTCACCACGTTCTAGCGGCCACAATGAGCAGTTCTTC
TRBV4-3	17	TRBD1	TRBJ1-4	CASSLGGPTGNNEKLFF	TGCGCCAGCAGCCTGGGAGGTCCGACAGGGAATAATGAAAAACTGTTTTTT
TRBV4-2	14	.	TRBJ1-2	CASSQDLQGGGYTF	TGTGCCAGCAGCCAAGATCTCCAGGGTGGTGGCTACACCTTC
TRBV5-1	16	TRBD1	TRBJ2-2	CASSPGQGFNTGELFF	TGCGCCAGCAGCCCGGGACAGGGGTTTAACACCGGGGAGCTGTTTTTT
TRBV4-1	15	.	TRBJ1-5	CASSPEGYSNQPQHF	TGCGCCAGCAGCCCCGAGGGTTATAGCAATCAGCCCCAGCATTTT
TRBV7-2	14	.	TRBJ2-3	CASSLLGQSDTQYF	TGTGCCAGCAGCTTACTGGGACAATCAGATACGCAGTATTTT
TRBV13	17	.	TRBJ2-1	CASSFSVRGLAYNEQFF	TGTGCCAGCAGCTTCTCAGTCAGAGGGCTCGCCTACAATGAGCAGTTCTTC
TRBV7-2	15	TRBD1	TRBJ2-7	CASSLEGTGHYEQYF	TGTGCCAGCAGCTTAGAAGGGACAGGGCACTACGAGCAGTACTTC
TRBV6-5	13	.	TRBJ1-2	CASSYVGVGGYTF	TGTGCCAGCAGTTACGTCGGGGTCGGCGGCTACACCTTC
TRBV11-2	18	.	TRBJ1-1	CASTGAPSRRGRNTEAFF	TGTGCCAGCACCGGAGCCCCCTCGAGGCGGGGCAGGAACACTGAAGCTTTCTTT
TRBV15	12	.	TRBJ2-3	CATSARTDTQYF	TGTGCCACCAGCGCCCGGACAGATACGCAGTATTTT
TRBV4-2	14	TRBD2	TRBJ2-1	CASTTVAGDNEQFF	TGTGCCAGCACCACCGTAGCGGGAGACAATGAGCAGTTCTTC
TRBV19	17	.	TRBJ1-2	CASSIAAGAPLGYGYTF	TGTGCCAGTAGTATAGCTGCAGGGGCCCCCTTAGGCTATGGCTACACCTTC
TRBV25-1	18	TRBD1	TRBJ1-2	CASSAGWSRDRDTDGYTF	TGTGCCAGCAGTGCAGGATGGAGTAGGGACAGGGATACGGACGGCTACACCTTC
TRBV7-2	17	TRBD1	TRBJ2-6	CASSSVGTVAGANVLTF	TGTGCCAGCAGCTCAGTAGGGACAGTGGCTGGGGCCAACGTCCTGACTTTC
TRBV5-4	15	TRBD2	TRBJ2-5	CASSWTSGVQETQYF	TGTGCCAGCAGCTGGACTAGCGGGGTACAAGAGACCCAGTACTTC
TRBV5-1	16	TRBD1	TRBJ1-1	CASTQNGQGWDTEAFF	TGCGCCAGCACCCAAAATGGACAGGGCTGGGACACTGAAGCTTTCTTT
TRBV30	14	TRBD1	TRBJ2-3	CAWTPGQGGDTQYF	TGTGCCTGGACCCCGGGACAGGGCGGGGATACGCAGTATTTT
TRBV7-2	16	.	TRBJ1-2	CASSLNLVGRVSGYTF	TGTGCCAGCAGCTTAAATCTGGTCGGGCGGGTGTCGGGCTACACCTTC
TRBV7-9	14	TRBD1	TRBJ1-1	CASSTDRVNTEAFF	TGTGCCAGCAGTACGGACAGGGTAAACACTGAAGCTTTCTTT
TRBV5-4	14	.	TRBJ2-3	CASSFGTRTDTQYF	TGTGCCAGCAGCTTCGGGACTCGCACAGATACGCAGTATTTT
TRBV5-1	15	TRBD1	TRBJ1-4	CASSLGDSLNEKLFF	TGCGCCAGCAGCTTGGGGGACAGCCTTAATGAAAAACTGTTTTTT
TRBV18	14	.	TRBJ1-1	CASSPGGLVSEAFF	TGTGCCAGCTCGCCCGGAGGGTTAGTTAGTGAAGCTTTCTTT
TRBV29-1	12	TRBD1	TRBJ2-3	CSGGTDGDTQYF	TGCAGCGGGGGGACAGATGGAGATACGCAGTATTTT
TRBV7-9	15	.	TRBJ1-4	CASSLQGMPNEKLFF	TGTGCCAGCAGCCTCCAGGGGATGCCTAATGAAAAACTGTTTTTT
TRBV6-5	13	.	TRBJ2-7	CASSYLQGGEQYF	TGTGCCAGCAGTTACCTACAGGGCGGCGAGCAGTACTTC
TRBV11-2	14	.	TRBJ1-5	CASSLDGRNQPQHF	TGTGCCAGCAGCTTAGATGGTCGGAATCAGCCCCAGCATTTT
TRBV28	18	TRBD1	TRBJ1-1	CASSLRHLARGPNTEAFF	TGTGCCAGCAGTTTGCGGCATCTGGCGAGGGGGCCGAACACTGAAGCTTTCTTT
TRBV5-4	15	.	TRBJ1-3	CASSLDQGRGNTIYF	TGTGCCAGCAGCTTGGATCAGGGCCGAGGAAACACCATATATTTT
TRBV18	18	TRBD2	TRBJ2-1	CASSPQMIAGGQNNEQFF	TGTGCCAGCTCACCACAAATGATAGCGGGAGGGCAAAACAATGAGCAGTTCTTC
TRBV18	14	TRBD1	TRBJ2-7	CASSPLQGAHEQYF	TGTGCCAGCTCACCTTTACAGGGGGCTCACGAGCAGTACTTC
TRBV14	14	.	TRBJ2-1	CASGKTNAYNEQFF	TGTGCCAGTGGCAAAACAAACGCCTACAATGAGCAGTTCTTC
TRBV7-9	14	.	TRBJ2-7	CASSLIQGDDEQYF	TGTGCCAGCAGCTTAATACAGGGTGACGACGAGCAGTACTTC
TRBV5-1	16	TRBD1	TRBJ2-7	CASSLASGTGAYEQYF	TGCGCCAGCAGCTTGGCCTCAGGGACAGGGGCCTACGAGCAGTACTTC
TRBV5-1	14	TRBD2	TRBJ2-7	CASSFSGRASEQYF	TGCGCCAGCAGCTTTAGCGGGAGGGCCTCAGAGCAGTACTTC
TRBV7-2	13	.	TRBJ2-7	CASSLARDYEQYF	TGTGCCAGCAGCTTAGCCCGGGACTACGAGCAGTACTTC
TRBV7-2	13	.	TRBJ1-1	CASSTELRTEAFF	TGTGCCAGCAGCACCGAGTTACGGACTGAAGCTTTCTTT